These 21 T cell receptor beta chains were all obtained from the same sample, sequenced in a study of human T cells and chemical hapten exposure. The time point is: patch test 1, 2 weeks after DPC sensitization. Specified treatment: therapeutic diphenylcyclopropenone sensitization with weekly scalp DPC. TCRdb re-analysed the RACE reads in MiXCR, keeping a single row per CDR3 protein. The sample yields under 450,000 distinct CDR3 sequences, roughly 4.8% seen once. The specimen was whole blood, collected in connection with sensitization to the hapten diphenylcyclopropenone (DPC). Receptors originate from a woman aged 45-65 years with alopecia areata. Some clones in this sample may be carry-over from other donors' samples.

This clonotype has just a few counts. The gene calls are TRBV28 and TRBJ1-2; a possible D gene is TRBD1 (5 bases). CDR1 and CDR2 (germline): MDHEN, SYDVKM. V was pared by 7 bases and J by 2 bases, with 14 bases between. This CDR3 is built from 14 residues. CDR3 coding DNA: TGTGCCAGCACCGAGATCGGGGGAAACTATGGCTACACCTTC. Residues: CASTEIGGNYGYTF.

The rearrangement links TRBV4-3 to TRBJ2-3; TRBD1 agrees at 7 bases. The CDR3 is made up of 16 amino acids. V trimming: 4 bases; J trimming: 3 bases; junction bases outside the gene matches: 10. CDR1 and CDR2 (germline): LGHNA, YSLEER. The DNA of the CDR3 is TGCGCCAGCAGCCCTAGAGAAGGGGGCTTGACAGATACGCAGTATTTT. Encoded protein: CASSPREGGLTDTQYF.

The chain is built from TRBV6-8 and TRBJ2-3, with 11 bases fitting TRBD2. Germline V gene sequence: CDR1 MNHGY, CDR2 SAAAGT. This CDR3 is 15 amino acids long. The ends lost 6 bases at V and 7 bases at J; junction bases unmatched: 9. DNA for the CDR3: TGTGCCAGCAGCCAACTAGCGGGAGACGGTTATACGCAGTATTTT. Translation gives CASSQLAGDGYTQYF.

In its sample, this clonotype was seen a few times. The rearrangement joins TRBV9 to TRBJ1-3; D might be TRBD1 (6 bases). In germline, CDR1 is SGDLS, CDR2 YYNGEE. The V end was cut by 6 bases, the J end by 2 bases, with 9 bases between. The CDR3 is made up of 13 amino acids. The CDR3 sequence is CASMSGAGNTIYF. As DNA, the CDR3 is TGTGCCAGCATGTCAGGGGCTGGAAACACCATATATTTT.

As concerns this clonotype: A read error is possible here, since a much larger clone lies one base away. The CDR3 region is CASSEVGVRYEQYF. CDR3 nucleotides: TGTGCCAGCAGCGAAGTGGGGGTGCGCTACGAGCAGTACTTC. V gene TRBV4-2 combines with J gene TRBJ2-7; the D gene could be TRBD1 or TRBD2 (5 bases each). V was cut by 5 bases and J by 3 bases, with 14 bases left in between. The germline V gene has CDR1 LGHNA and CDR2 YNFKEQ. This CDR3 has 14 amino acids.

This clonotype was recorded at least ten times. Germline is not matched at one junction end, which may reflect a read error. V is TRBV12-3 or TRBV12-4 and J is TRBJ1-1; D is unresolved. The CDR3 covers 15 residues. CDR3 protein: CASTLGITQGTEAFF. Here the CDR3 DNA reads TGTGCCAGCACTTTAGGTATCACTCAAGGAACTGAAGCTTTCTTT.

The chain is built from TRBV30 and TRBJ1-2; the D gene is possibly TRBD1 (5 bases). CDR1 is GTSNPN, CDR2 SVGIG, per germline (reference sequence). The CDR3 sequence is 12 residues long. Between the trimmed V and J ends, which lost 0 bases and 9 bases, there was a span of 11 bases. The CDR3 region is CAWSVDSLSYTF. The CDR3 DNA is TGTGCCTGGAGTGTTGACAGTCTCAGCTACACCTTC.

The sample holds many counts of this clonotype. The chain carries TRBV3-1 and TRBJ2-7, with 8 bases lining up with TRBD1. The germline gives CDR1 LGHDT, CDR2 YNNKEL (reference sequence). The CDR3 is 13 residues long. Trimming removed 1 base from V and 9 bases from J; junction bases left unmatched: 5. CDR3 loop: CASSQGQGKGQYF. The CDR3 bases are TGTGCCAGCAGCCAAGGACAGGGGAAAGGGCAGTACTTC.

This clonotype was detected a few times. The rearrangement joins TRBV10-2 to TRBJ1-2; no clear D. The ends were cut back, 2 bases at V and 1 base at J, with 2 bases in the middle. The CDR3 consists of 12 residues. The V gene's germline CDR1 is WSHSY and CDR2 SAAADI. CDR3 DNA sequence: TGCGCCAGCAGTGAGGTTAACTATGGCTACACCTTC. Encoded protein: CASSEVNYGYTF.

This clonotype was counted at least ten times. The CDR3 region has the DNA TGTGCCAGCAGTCCCCGGGGGCACAATCAGCCCCAGCATTTT. Residues: CASSPRGHNQPQHF. This sequence joins TRBV2 and TRBJ1-5; tentative D call: TRBD1 (6 bases). Germline CDR1 is SNHLY and CDR2 is FYNNEI. Trimming stripped 5 bases from V and 3 bases from J, with 11 bases between. This CDR3 has 14 amino acids.

This sequence joins TRBV20-1 and TRBJ2-3; D unclear. CDR3 length: 10 amino acids. V was pared by 2 bases and J by 5 bases, with 2 bases between. Germline CDR1 and CDR2: DFQATT and SNEGSKA (reference sequence). The chain's CDR3 is CSARIDTQYF. The CDR3 DNA follows: TGCAGTGCTAGAATAGATACGCAGTATTTT.

This clonotype was seen many times. The V gene is TRBV20-1, the J gene TRBJ2-7; the match to TRBD2 covers 7 bases. Per germline, CDR1 DFQATT and CDR2 SNEGSKA (reference sequence). The CDR3 has 16 residues. The V gene end was trimmed by 0 bases and the J gene end by 2 bases; junction bases not matched to a gene: 10. Here the CDR3 reads CSARDDHLADTYEQYF. CDR3 DNA sequence: TGCAGTGCTAGAGATGATCATCTAGCGGATACCTACGAGCAGTACTTC.

This clonotype was observed a few times. This chain uses TRBV28 with TRBJ2-7; D is possibly TRBD1 (5 bases). The germline V gene encodes CDR1 MDHEN and CDR2 SYDVKM. Trimming cost V 6 bases and J 0 bases, with 18 bases left between them. The CDR3 spans 16 residues. CDR3 protein: CASRSMVVGASYEQYF. The CDR3 DNA is TGTGCCAGCAGATCCATGGTGGTAGGGGCCTCCTACGAGCAGTACTTC.

This clonotype showed up just a few times. The chain is built from TRBV24-1 and TRBJ1-4, with D possibly matching TRBD1 (5 bases). Germline CDR1 reads KGHDR; CDR2 reads SFDVKD. The CDR3 totals 14 residues. Trimming left V 8 bases short and J 0 bases short, with 9 bases between. In nucleotides, the CDR3 is TGTGCCACCAAGGGGAATGCAACTAATGAAAAACTGTTTTTT. This translates into CATKGNATNEKLFF.

This clonotype was found many times. The rearrangement uses TRBV5-6 and TRBJ1-2, with a possible D match to TRBD1 (6 bases). The V gene lost 4 bases and the J gene lost 5 bases, with 9 bases spanning the gap. Per the germline V gene, CDR1 is SGHDT and CDR2 is YYEEEE. The CDR3 length is 12 residues. As DNA, the CDR3 is TGTGCCAGCAGCGCACAGGGATATGGCTACACCTTC. Protein: CASSAQGYGYTF.

This clonotype was found many times. V and J are TRBV6-8 and TRBJ1-2, with D possibly matching TRBD1 (5 bases). V lost 7 bases, J lost 0 bases, and 18 bases lay in between. Germline V gene lookup returns CDR1 MNHGY and CDR2 SAAAGT. The CDR3 loop spans 16 amino acids. CDR3 sequence reads: CASTLLRDRTNYGYTF. The DNA for the CDR3 is TGTGCCAGCACCTTGCTCCGGGACCGAACTAACTATGGCTACACCTTC.

This clonotype was picked up a small number of times. V is TRBV19 and J is TRBJ2-5; D call uncertain. The CDR3 is 13 amino acids. Trimming pared 6 bases from V and 5 bases from J, leaving 13 bases between. Germline V gene sequence: CDR1 LNHDA, CDR2 SQIVND (reference sequence). The CDR3 loop is CASRQISMETQYF. The CDR3 coding sequence is TGTGCCAGTAGGCAGATCTCCATGGAGACCCAGTACTTC. Combining the CDR3 with reference TRBV19 and TRBJ2-5 gives the whole variable domain DGGITQSPKYLFRKEGQNVTLSCEQNLNHDAMYWYRQDPGQGLRLIYYSQIVNDFQKGDIAEGYSVSREKKESFPLTVTSAQKNPTAFYLCASRQISMETQYFGPGTRLLVL.

This clonotype was seen ten or more times. CDR3 in amino acids: CASSLGTGDTQYF. The CDR3 DNA is TGTGCCAGCAGCTTAGGGACGGGGGATACGCAGTATTTT. This chain uses TRBV11-3 with TRBJ2-3, with TRBD2 as a possible D gene (5 bases). This CDR3 is 13 amino acids long. Deletions cut 1 base from V and 6 bases from J, with 8 bases between. Germline CDR1 SGHNT, CDR2 YENEEA.

This clonotype was counted a single time. This may be a read error, as it is one base from a much larger clone. This chain links TRBV11-2 with TRBJ2-2; 8 bases map to TRBD1. In germline, CDR1 is SGHAT, CDR2 FQNNGV. The CDR3 spans 16 residues. CDR3 loop: CACSSLDGQGGAGLFF. CDR3 nucleotides: TGTGCCTGCAGCTCGTTAGATGGACAGGGAGGTGCTGGGCTGTTTTTT.

This clonotype was observed at least ten times. The J gene is TRBJ2-1, the V gene TRBV7-8; 9 positions match TRBD2. The V gene end was trimmed by 5 bases and the J gene end by 2 bases; junction bases not matched to a gene: 7. From germline, CDR1 is SGHVS and CDR2 FQNEAQ. This CDR3 has 16 residues. The CDR3 loop is CASSVSGTSTYNEQFF. Here the CDR3 DNA reads TGTGCCAGCAGCGTCAGCGGGACTAGCACCTACAATGAGCAGTTCTTC.

In its sample, this clonotype was seen many times. This chain links TRBV5-4 with TRBJ1-1; unclear D gene. Germline assignment: CDR1 SGHNT and CDR2 YYREEE (reference sequence). Deletions cut 0 bases from V and 1 base from J, with 7 bases between. This CDR3 region has 14 residues. This CDR3 is CASSLDSKNTEAFF. DNA of the CDR3: TGTGCCAGCAGCTTGGATAGCAAGAACACTGAAGCTTTCTTT.